The T cell receptor (beta chain) under discussion was sequenced for a study of T cell clonality in common variable immunodeficiency. Study results and caveats: Compared with healthy controls, CVID subjects showed increased TCRbeta clonality, mostly in about a third. Common variable immunodeficiency TCR beta sequences reportedly had fewer deletions and N-nucleotide insertions.

Assay: immunoSEQ multiplex PCR; the TCRdb copy retains only in-frame clones and omits some. This sample comprises 30,000 to 35,000 clones, none seen once only. Patients had low serum IgG, IgA and/or IgM and specific antibody deficiency. Heparinized whole blood, about 4.5 to 8.5 ml, came from each donor. This clone was observed at least ten times. Its antigen is currently unknown. Source material: peripheral blood mononuclear cells. This TCR came from a human donor with common variable immunodeficiency.

The CDR3 here is CATSGSGSWGYTQYF. The CDR3 DNA, read in part, is TGTGCCACCAGCGGAAGCGGGAGTTGGGGGTATACG. This chain connects TRBV15 to TRBJ2-3; 8 bases line up with TRBD2. The read comes to an end 3 residues before the CDR3 does, leaving the germline J gene to fill in the end. This CDR3 is built from 15 residues. J gave up 7 bases and V 5 bases, and 11 bases lay outside the gene matches. The germline CDR1 and CDR2 sequences are LNHNV and YYDKDF (reference sequence).